These 8 T cell receptor beta chains share one sample of origin, sequenced in a study of blood T cell repertoires in COVID-19. Only in-frame clones appear in the TCRdb table, and some are missing; sequencing was by immunoSEQ multiplex PCR. The sample has approximately 70,000 clones; roughly nine tenths are singletons. The specimen was peripheral blood. These receptors were taken from a human donor in a cohort sampled during active COVID-19.

This clone was picked up one time. CDR3 sequence reads: CASTSPGLGYTF. The DNA of the CDR3 is TGTGCCAGCACCTCCCCGGGATTGGGCTACACCTTC. The chain joins TRBV6-5 to TRBJ1-2; D remains ambiguous. V gave up 7 bases and J gave up 8 bases, with 14 bases separating them. Germline CDR1 and CDR2: MNHEY and SVGAGI. The CDR3 has 12 residues.

The rearrangement uses TRBV21-1 and TRBJ2-5; the D segment call TRBD2 is taken from the table without a DNA check. TRBV21-1 counts as a pseudogene. This CDR3 contains 16 residues. The CDR3 loop is CASSKGLAWAVETQYF. CDR3 sequence (DNA): TGTGCCAGCAGCAAAGGGCTAGCCTGGGCGGTAGAGACCCAGTACTTC.

The chain couples TRBV6-5 to TRBJ1-1; 8 bases are a match to TRBD1. With 6 bases clipped from V and 3 bases from J, the junction kept 9 bases outside the gene matches. Germline-derived CDR1 and CDR2 are MNHEY and SVGAGI. The CDR3 totals 15 residues. CDR3 DNA: TGTGCCAGCAGCCGGACAGGGCCCCGGGACACTGAAGCTTTCTTT. Its translation: CASSRTGPRDTEAFF.

The chain recombines TRBV5-6 with TRBJ1-5; D gene unclear. CDR3 length equals 13 residues. Germline lookup yields CDR1 SGHDT and CDR2 YYEEEE. Deletions cut 3 bases from V and 5 bases from J, with 9 bases between. The CDR3 DNA reads as TGTGCCAGCAGCTCGAGTTATGATCAGCCCCAGCATTTT. This sequence encodes CASSSSYDQPQHF.

The V and J genes are TRBV19 and TRBJ1-2; D is possibly TRBD1 (6 bases). CDR3 size: 14 residues. CDR1 and CDR2 (germline): LNHDA, SQIVND (reference sequence). V was trimmed by 10 bases and J by 4 bases, leaving 19 bases between them. CDR3 DNA: TGTGCCACAGAAAACTTACAGGGTAGCTATGGCTACACCTTC. Translation: CATENLQGSYGYTF.

This sequence joins TRBV10-3 and TRBJ2-1, with no clear D. V was cut by 3 bases and J by 1 base, with 13 bases left in between. The CDR3 loop spans 16 amino acids. Germline CDR1 is ENHRY and CDR2 is SYGVKD. CDR3 coding DNA: TGTGCCATCAGTGAAGGCGGAACACTATCCTACAATGAGCAGTTCTTC. It yields the protein CAISEGGTLSYNEQFF.

The chain has TRBV18 and TRBJ2-1; D possibly corresponds to TRBD2 (6 bases). This CDR3 region has 16 residues. V lost 0 bases to trimming and J lost 4 bases, with 13 bases between them. The germline CDR1 and CDR2 sequences are KGHSH and LQKENI. CDR3 in DNA: TGTGCCAGCTCACCACCGGGACTCGGGGATTACAATGAGCAGTTCTTC. Translated: CASSPPGLGDYNEQFF.

This chain joins TRBV14 and TRBJ2-7; 8 positions match TRBD2. Germline CDR1 SGHDN, CDR2 FVKESK. The CDR3 contains 15 residues. Trimming at V came to 4 bases and at J to 1 base, leaving 6 bases not matched to a gene. CDR3 region: CASSPREGRSYEQYF. Written as DNA, the CDR3 is TGTGCCAGCAGCCCTCGGGAGGGGAGATCCTACGAGCAGTACTTC.